One and the same sample provided the 21 T cell receptor beta chains below, sequenced in a study of control samples from healthy donors and cancer patients. The data were produced by immunoSEQ multiplex PCR, yet TCRdb's version contains in-frame clones alone and is incomplete. The sample lists about 120,000 clones, about 88% occurring once. What was sequenced was blood. The receptors originated from a woman aged 70-85 years in good health.

Details on this clone: The same CDR3 also results from other DNA sequences found in this sample. J is TRBJ2-1 and V is TRBV3-1 (or the pseudogene TRBV3-2); 8 nucleotides line up with TRBD2. The ends lost 3 bases at V and 4 bases at J; junction bases unmatched: 14. This CDR3 contains 18 residues. Germline CDR1 LGHDT, CDR2 YNNKEL (reference sequence). The CDR3 nucleotides are TGTGCCAGCAGCCAGCTGCGTGGGAGCGGGGGCCATTACAATGAGCAGTTCTTC. It codes for CASSQLRGSGGHYNEQFF.

The chain combines TRBV6-6 with TRBJ2-5, with TRBD1 identical over 7 bases. Germline CDR1 reads MNHNY; CDR2 reads SVGAGI (reference sequence). V lost 2 bases and J lost 1; bases outside the gene matches: 7. CDR3 size: 16 residues. The DNA of the CDR3 is TGTGCCAGCAGTTACCCAAAGACAGGGTCCCAAGAGACCCAGTACTTC. It codes for CASSYPKTGSQETQYF.

V and J are TRBV7-3 and TRBJ2-1; 10 bases fit TRBD2. In germline, CDR1 is SGHTA, CDR2 FQGTGA. The J segment lost 8 bases and the V segment lost 5 bases, leaving 9 bases of the junction unmatched. The CDR3 is made up of 15 amino acids. The CDR3 protein is CASSTLAGALYEQFF. The CDR3 region has the DNA TGTGCCAGCAGCACCCTAGCGGGGGCTCTCTATGAGCAGTTCTTC.

The chain is built from TRBV19 and TRBJ2-1; D is undetermined. Trimming removed 4 bases from V and 4 bases from J, with 2 bases in between. The V gene's germline CDR1 is LNHDA and CDR2 SQIVND (reference sequence). The CDR3 is made up of 11 amino acids. Here the CDR3 reads CASSNYNEQFF. As DNA, the CDR3 is TGTGCCAGTAGTAATTACAATGAGCAGTTCTTC.

This clone occurred a few times. V and J are TRBV19 and TRBJ1-1, with TRBD1 identical over 10 bases. The CDR3 sequence is 16 residues long. V shed 2 bases, J shed 7 bases, and the junction held 10 bases outside the gene matches. Germline CDR1 reads LNHDA; CDR2 reads SQIVND (reference sequence). CDR3 amino acids: CASSIRGQGMRNEAFF. CDR3 nucleotides: TGTGCCAGTAGTATAAGGGGACAGGGGATGCGAAATGAAGCTTTCTTT. Drawing the rest from reference TRBV19 and TRBJ1-1, the complete variable domain is DGGITQSPKYLFRKEGQNVTLSCEQNLNHDAMYWYRQDPGQGLRLIYYSQIVNDFQKGDIAEGYSVSREKKESFPLTVTSAQKNPTAFYLCASSIRGQGMRNEAFFGQGTRLTVV.

V usage is TRBV11-2 and J usage is TRBJ2-4; D might be TRBD2 (6 bases). V was shortened by 1 base and J by 0 bases, with 16 bases between the two germline ends. CDR1 and CDR2 from the germline V gene are SGHAT and FQNNGV. The CDR3 totals 18 residues. The CDR3 sequence is CASSLGRGRALAKNIQYF. CDR3 nucleotides: TGTGCCAGCAGCTTAGGGAGGGGCAGGGCACTAGCCAAAAACATTCAGTACTTC. Full variable domain (rest looked up from reference TRBV11-2 and TRBJ2-4): EAGVAQSPRYKIIEKRQSVAFWCNPISGHATLYWYQQILGQGPKLLIQFQNNGVVDDSQLPKDRFSAERLKGVDSTLKIQPAKLEDSAVYLCASSLGRGRALAKNIQYFGAGTRLSVL.

This chain uses TRBV4-2 with TRBJ1-5, with 8 nucleotides matching TRBD1. Per germline, CDR1 LGHNA and CDR2 YNFKEQ. The junction had 7 bases not matched to a gene; V was cut back by 4 bases and J by 5 bases. The CDR3 is 15 amino acids. This CDR3 reads CASSPARGQDQPQHF. The DNA of the CDR3 is TGTGCCAGCAGCCCTGCCAGGGGACAGGATCAGCCCCAGCATTTT.

The chain has TRBV19 and TRBJ1-5; maybe TRBD1 (5 bases). This CDR3 is 15 amino acids long. Per the germline V gene, CDR1 is LNHDA and CDR2 is SQIVND (reference sequence). The V end was cut by 5 bases, the J end by 3 bases, with 14 bases between. CDR3 bases: TGTGCCAGTAGTTGGGGGGGGGTTCCCAATCAGCCCCAGCATTTT. Encoded protein: CASSWGGVPNQPQHF. Drawing the rest from reference TRBV19 and TRBJ1-5, the complete variable domain is DGGITQSPKYLFRKEGQNVTLSCEQNLNHDAMYWYRQDPGQGLRLIYYSQIVNDFQKGDIAEGYSVSREKKESFPLTVTSAQKNPTAFYLCASSWGGVPNQPQHFGDGTRLSIL.

This clone was picked up one time. The J gene is TRBJ1-5, the V gene TRBV13; no clear D. Trimming took off 4 bases at V and 4 bases at J, with 5 bases between the two ends. The CDR3 has 12 residues. The germline V gene encodes CDR1 PRHDT and CDR2 FYEKMQ (reference sequence). The CDR3 coding sequence is TGTGCCAGCAGCTCCGGTAATCAGCCCCAGCATTTT. Its translation: CASSSGNQPQHF.

The chain combines TRBV2 with TRBJ1-4; no clear D gene. This CDR3 is 13 amino acids long. The V end lost 6 bases, the J end lost 7 bases, and 12 bases lay between the germline ends. Per germline, CDR1 SNHLY and CDR2 FYNNEI. The CDR3 DNA reads TGTGCCAGCAGGCGCTACACTTCTGAAAAACTGTTTTTT. Its translation is CASRRYTSEKLFF.

In the case of this clone: Other DNA sequences in the sample encode the same CDR3. V and J are TRBV7-3 and TRBJ1-2; 10 bases map to TRBD1. There are 15 residues in the CDR3. Trimming removed 0 bases from V and 5 bases from J; junction bases left unmatched: 3. Germline assignment: CDR1 SGHTA and CDR2 FQGTGA. The chain's CDR3 is CASSLTGTGDYGYTF. The CDR3 DNA follows: TGTGCCAGCAGCTTAACAGGGACAGGGGATTATGGCTACACCTTC.

This clone was detected only once. The gene calls are TRBV27 and TRBJ2-1; no clear D gene. Trimming took 7 bases from V and 0 from J, leaving 16 bases between them. CDR1 is MNHEY, CDR2 SMNVEV, per germline (reference sequence). The CDR3 covers 16 residues. This chain's CDR3 is CASTPKFRNSYNEQFF. The CDR3 region has the DNA TGTGCCAGCACCCCTAAGTTCCGGAACTCCTACAATGAGCAGTTCTTC.

The chain uses TRBV2 and TRBJ2-7; 9 bases map to TRBD1. From germline, CDR1 is SNHLY and CDR2 FYNNEI. The CDR3 runs 12 residues. J gave up 3 bases and V 6 bases, and 0 bases lay outside the gene matches. CDR3 protein: CASRTGGYEQYF. The CDR3 nucleotides are TGTGCCAGCAGGACAGGGGGCTACGAGCAGTACTTC.

The rearrangement links TRBV9 to TRBJ2-3; a weak D match, TRBD2 (5 bases). The CDR3 extends over 15 amino acids. The V gene's germline CDR1 is SGDLS and CDR2 YYNGEE. Trimming shortened V by 0 bases and J by 1 base, and 9 bases separated the two germline ends. CDR3 nucleotides: TGTGCCAGCAGCGTAGAATGGGGAGGCACAGATACGCAGTATTTT. Its protein is CASSVEWGGTDTQYF.

This clone was observed once. The V and J genes are TRBV6-5 and TRBJ2-7; 9 positions agree with TRBD2. Trimming removed 0 bases from V and 4 bases from J; junction bases left unmatched: 7. The CDR3 totals 16 residues. Germline V gives CDR1 MNHEY, CDR2 SVGAGI. The DNA for the CDR3 is TGTGCCAGCAGTTACTCGAGAGTTAGCGGGGGTTACGAGCAGTACTTC. This encodes CASSYSRVSGGYEQYF.

The genes are TRBV19 and TRBJ2-7; D unresolved. The V end was cut by 3 bases, the J end by 3 bases, with 9 bases between. This CDR3 comprises 13 residues. The germline V gene has CDR1 LNHDA and CDR2 SQIVND (reference sequence). The chain's CDR3 is CASSIGSFYEQYF. CDR3 DNA sequence: TGTGCCAGTAGTATCGGTTCCTTCTACGAGCAGTACTTC.

The CDR3 loop reads CASSVLFAGAIQFF. The CDR3 region has the DNA TGTGCCAGCAGCGTACTCTTCGCGGGGGCCATCCAGTTCTTC. This chain uses TRBV9 with TRBJ2-1, with a weak D call TRBD2 (7 bases). CDR1 and CDR2 from the germline V gene are SGDLS and YYNGEE. Trimming pared 1 base from V and 13 bases from J, leaving 18 bases between. CDR3 size: 14 residues.

The rearrangement links TRBV3-1 (or the pseudogene TRBV3-2) to TRBJ2-3; 11 bases agree with TRBD2. Unmatched junction bases numbered 8, after V lost 1 base and J lost 2 bases. Germline lookup yields CDR1 LGHDT and CDR2 YNNKEL (reference sequence). The CDR3 is 18 residues long. Written as DNA, the CDR3 is TGTGCCAGCAGCCAAGGTCGACCGGGACTAGCGGTCACAGATACGCAGTATTTT. Translating gives CASSQGRPGLAVTDTQYF.

The rearrangement links TRBV7-3 to TRBJ1-6; possible D gene TRBD1, 5 bases. V dropped 5 bases and J dropped 3 bases, with 11 bases sitting between them. Germline V gives CDR1 SGHTA, CDR2 FQGTGA. The length of the CDR3 is 15 residues. CDR3 protein: CASSARDGYNSPLHF. In DNA, the CDR3 is TGTGCCAGCAGCGCCCGGGACGGCTATAATTCACCCCTCCACTTT.

In regard to this clone: Other DNA sequences in the sample encode the same CDR3. The chain uses TRBV29-1 and TRBJ1-1; TRBD1 is a possible D gene (6 bases). Germline V gene data show CDR1 as SQVTM and CDR2 as ANQGSEA. This CDR3 region has 13 residues. V lost 4 bases and J 11 bases, leaving 20 bases between the germline ends. CDR3 sequence: CSVGGAGDGIAFF. The DNA for the CDR3 is TGCAGCGTTGGGGGGGCCGGGGACGGGATTGCTTTCTTT.

In its sample, this clone was seen a few times. The CDR3: CASSYPPAQHF. The CDR3 DNA reads TGTGCCAGCAGTTACCCCCCGGCCCAGCATTTT. This chain links TRBV6-5 with TRBJ1-5; D remains unclear. With 2 bases removed from V and 11 bases from J, the gap between germline ends came to 7 bases. Germline V lookup: CDR1 MNHEY, CDR2 SVGAGI. This CDR3 spans 11 amino acids.